One and the same sample provided the 8 T cell receptor beta chains below, sequenced in a study of blood T cell repertoires in COVID-19. Data came from immunoSEQ multiplex PCR; TCRdb stores just in-frame clones and leaves some out. In the table there are 150,000 to 250,000 clones, 70% to 80% of which are singletons. Sequencing was performed on peripheral blood. Receptors originate from a woman aged 40 to 50 with COVID-19, enrolled during active disease.

The V and J genes are TRBV27 and TRBJ1-2; no definite D call. The ends were cut back, 5 bases at V and 4 bases at J, with 11 bases in the middle. This CDR3 comprises 13 residues. CDR1 is MNHEY, CDR2 SMNVEV, per germline (reference sequence). CDR3 sequence: CASSLSLGYGYTF. In DNA form, the CDR3 reads TGTGCCAGCAGTCTCAGCCTAGGCTATGGCTACACCTTC.

This clone was recorded only once. This chain connects TRBV3-1 (or the pseudogene TRBV3-2) to TRBJ1-1; TRBD1 matches 8 bases. Germline CDR1 LGHDT, CDR2 YNNKEL (reference sequence). After removal of 4 bases from V and 3 bases from J, the junction contained 1 base not matched to a gene. This CDR3 is 13 amino acids long. The CDR3: CASSPGQDTEAFF. The CDR3 nucleotides are TGTGCCAGCAGCCCGGGACAGGACACTGAAGCTTTCTTT.

This rearrangement joins TRBV5-1 to TRBJ2-3, with a weak D call TRBD2 (5 bases). Germline CDR1 reads SGHRS; CDR2 reads YFSETQ. V was clipped by 5 bases and J by 4 bases, with 11 bases between them. The CDR3 has 13 amino acids. Written as DNA, the CDR3 is TGCGCCAGCAGGAGGGAGAGCCCAGATACGCAGTATTTT. Protein sequence: CASRRESPDTQYF.

This clone was detected a few times. The V call is TRBV19, the J call TRBJ2-2; no clear D gene. V shed 2 bases and J shed 5 bases, with 9 bases lying between them. CDR1 and CDR2 from the germline V gene are LNHDA and SQIVND (reference sequence). The CDR3 runs 14 residues. The CDR3: CASSIQPRTGELFF. CDR3 bases: TGTGCCAGTAGTATACAACCGCGGACCGGGGAGCTGTTTTTT.

This chain connects TRBV4-3 to TRBJ1-2, with 7 positions matching TRBD1. Germline trimming cut 4 bases from V and 7 bases from J; bases unmatched to any gene: 12. Germline V CDR1 and CDR2: LGHNA, YSLEER. The CDR3 has 15 amino acids. CDR3 nucleotides: TGCGCCAGCAGCCCAGAGGGGGTAGGGGGCGGTGGCTACACCTTC. It codes for CASSPEGVGGGGYTF.

This chain uses TRBV27 with TRBJ2-5; tentative D call: TRBD2 (6 bases). The germline V gene encodes CDR1 MNHEY and CDR2 SMNVEV (reference sequence). The CDR3 has 15 amino acids. Between the trimmed V and J ends, which lost 5 bases and 4 bases, there was a span of 17 bases. The CDR3 region is CASSPIRGNLETQYF. CDR3 nucleotides: TGTGCCAGCAGTCCAATTCGCGGGAACTTAGAGACCCAGTACTTC.

Ten or more counts support this clone. The chain recombines TRBV2 with TRBJ2-7, with 8 bases lining up with TRBD1. This CDR3 is built from 15 residues. Germline V lookup: CDR1 SNHLY, CDR2 FYNNEI. The junction had 10 bases not matched to a gene; V was cut back by 6 bases and J by 3 bases. CDR3 sequence reads: CASRETTGDIYEQYF. DNA for the CDR3: TGTGCCAGCAGGGAAACGACAGGGGACATCTACGAGCAGTACTTC.

The J gene is TRBJ1-3, the V gene TRBV5-6; TRBD1 is a possible D gene (6 bases). Germline CDR1 and CDR2: SGHDT and YYEEEE. V dropped 3 bases and J dropped 4 bases, with 17 bases sitting between them. The CDR3 loop spans 16 amino acids. CDR3 residues: CASSWTDYPVGNTIYF. CDR3 DNA: TGTGCCAGCAGCTGGACAGATTACCCGGTAGGAAACACCATATATTTT.